This T cell receptor (beta chain) came from a study of cytomegalovirus exposure and HLA in healthy donors. It was with 60 Vbeta and 13 Jbeta primers that the PCR ran. Repertoires were generated with immunoSEQ multiplex PCR, while TCRdb's copy carries only in-frame clones and drops some. Counted here are over 45,000 clones, about 80% occurring once; the ten biggest clones make up about 1.5%. The CDR3 covers 12 residues. Germline V gives CDR1 ENHRY, CDR2 SYGVKD. The V end was cut by 4 bases, the J end by 5 bases, with 8 bases between. Donors showed nominal health when sampled, although they likely had unrecorded immune exposures.

Source material: PBMCs. The receptor comes from a female donor in good health and CMV-seronegative. This chain joins TRBV10-3 and TRBJ1-2; D gene ambiguous. The CDR3 region is CAISGNLYGYTF. CDR3 bases: TGTGCCATCAGTGGAAACCTATATGGCTACACCTTC.